This entry lists 29 T cell receptor beta chains sequenced from one sample in a study of cytomegalovirus exposure and HLA in healthy donors. 13 Jbeta primers and 60 Vbeta primers were used for the PCR. Sequenced by immunoSEQ multiplex PCR; TCRdb stores in-frame clones only, minus some. In total, the table holds about 140,000 clones. Sequenced input: PBMCs. All receptors derive from a woman aged 18-29 years in good health and CMV-seronegative.

CDR3 in DNA: TGCGCCAGCATCGGGGGGCTGGAGACCGGGGAGCTGTTTTTT. This translates into CASIGGLETGELFF. This rearrangement joins TRBV5-1 to TRBJ2-2; tentatively, D is TRBD2 (7 bases). Germline CDR1 reads SGHRS; CDR2 reads YFSETQ. V was shortened by 6 bases and J by 5 bases, with 14 bases between the two germline ends. The CDR3 runs to 14 residues.

The CDR3 region has the DNA TGTGCCAGTAGTATTACCGGGACTAGCGGGGAGCAGTACTTC. Translating it yields CASSITGTSGEQYF. The rearrangement uses TRBV19 and TRBJ2-7; TRBD2 agrees at 12 bases. J gave up 7 bases and V 3 bases, and 4 bases lay outside the gene matches. This CDR3 has 14 amino acids. Germline-derived CDR1 and CDR2 are LNHDA and SQIVND (reference sequence).

This chain connects TRBV7-9 to TRBJ1-3; the D gene is possibly TRBD1 (6 bases). V lost 7 bases and J 1 base, leaving 26 bases between the germline ends. The CDR3 sequence is 19 residues long. Germline CDR1 is SEHNR and CDR2 is FQNEAQ (reference sequence). CDR3 DNA sequence: TGTGCCAGCACCTACGGTGGGCACAGGGTTAACTTTTCTGGAAACACCATATATTTT. As protein: CASTYGGHRVNFSGNTIYF.

The rearrangement joins TRBV9 to TRBJ1-4; no reliable D call. The CDR3 totals 16 residues. Germline V gives CDR1 SGDLS, CDR2 YYNGEE. V lost 4 bases and J 7 bases, leaving 20 bases between the germline ends. The CDR3 DNA reads as TGTGCCAGCAGCCCCCCGCCCCCACAGATGGGTGAAAAACTGTTTTTT. As protein: CASSPPPPQMGEKLFF.

The chain links TRBV6-5 to TRBJ2-7; 9 nucleotides align to TRBD1. Germline V gene sequence: CDR1 MNHEY, CDR2 SVGAGI. The CDR3 is 13 amino acids. Trimming at V came to 6 bases and at J to 6 bases, leaving 6 bases not matched to a gene. CDR3 DNA sequence: TGTGCCAGCAGAACCGGGACAGGGACCGAGCAGTACGTC. Amino acids: CASRTGTGTEQYV.

This chain links TRBV11-3 with TRBJ2-5; the match to TRBD2 covers 8 bases. Germline assignment: CDR1 SGHNT and CDR2 YENEEA. The length of the CDR3 is 16 residues. V shed 8 bases and J 5 bases; nucleotides not matched to a gene: 16. The CDR3 nucleotides read TGTGCCAGCTCCAGGATCGCGGGGGGCGGGCGTGAGACCCAGTACTTC. Encoded protein: CASSRIAGGGRETQYF.

The chain carries TRBV19 and TRBJ1-2, with D unclear. The germline V and J ends were trimmed by 4 bases and 2 bases, with 8 bases remaining between them. CDR1 is LNHDA and CDR2 is SQIVND in the germline V gene (reference sequence). The CDR3 runs 13 residues. CDR3 DNA: TGTGCCAGTAGTACCTCGGTAAACTATGGCTACACCTTC. It is translated as CASSTSVNYGYTF.

The J gene is TRBJ2-5, the V gene TRBV4-1; the D gene is possibly TRBD2 (5 bases). Germline CDR1 and CDR2: MGHRA and YSYEKL. Trimming stripped 5 bases from V and 2 bases from J, with 15 bases between. The CDR3 consists of 15 residues. CDR3 region: CASSTTPAEQETQYF. DNA of the CDR3: TGCGCCAGCAGCACTACTCCAGCGGAACAAGAGACCCAGTACTTC.

The chain has TRBV4-2 and TRBJ1-5; 8 bases agree with TRBD1. CDR1 LGHNA and CDR2 YNFKEQ come from the germline V gene. The CDR3 length is 15 residues. After removal of 4 bases from V and 5 bases from J, the junction contained 7 bases not matched to a gene. This chain's CDR3 is CASSPDRASYQPQHF. CDR3 coding DNA: TGTGCCAGCAGCCCGGACAGGGCGTCGTATCAGCCCCAGCATTTT.

V usage is TRBV9 and J usage is TRBJ1-1; 8 nucleotides match TRBD1. Germline V gene lookup returns CDR1 SGDLS and CDR2 YYNGEE. The trim removed 3 bases at V and 1 base at J, leaving 2 bases unmatched. This CDR3 has 14 amino acids. The CDR3 sequence is CASSETGANTEAFF. CDR3 DNA: TGTGCCAGCAGCGAGACAGGGGCGAACACTGAAGCTTTCTTT.

V usage is TRBV18 and J usage is TRBJ2-2; 9 bases fit TRBD2. CDR1 and CDR2 (germline): KGHSH, LQKENI. The CDR3 is 16 residues long. Unmatched junction bases numbered 9, after V lost 4 bases and J lost 6 bases. CDR3 residues: CASSRNSGRRAGELFF. CDR3 nucleotide sequence: TGTGCCAGCTCACGAAATAGCGGGAGACGCGCCGGGGAGCTGTTTTTT.

The rearrangement joins TRBV6-1 to TRBJ1-2; weak D call: TRBD1 (6 bases). V lost 1 base to trimming and J lost 3 bases, with 12 bases between them. Germline lookup yields CDR1 MNHNS and CDR2 SASEGT. CDR3 size: 15 residues. The CDR3: CASSEGSGAHYGYTF. DNA for the CDR3: TGTGCCAGCAGTGAAGGATCAGGGGCCCACTATGGCTACACCTTC.

CDR3 nucleotides: TGTGCCAGCAGCCGTAGCGGGAGGGGAACAGATACGCAGTATTTT. Amino acids: CASSRSGRGTDTQYF. This chain joins TRBV7-8 and TRBJ2-3; TRBD2 aligns across 11 bases. Germline V gene lookup returns CDR1 SGHVS and CDR2 FQNEAQ. This CDR3 has 15 residues. With 5 bases clipped from V and 3 bases from J, the junction kept 4 bases outside the gene matches. The whole variable domain, filled in from reference TRBV7-8 and TRBJ2-3, reads GAGVSQSPRYKVAKRGQDVALRCDPISGHVSLFWYQQALGQGPEFLTYFQNEAQLDKSGLPSDRFFAERPEGSVSTLKIQRTQQEDSAVYLCASSRSGRGTDTQYFGPGTRLTVL.

V gene TRBV7-9 combines with J gene TRBJ1-3, with 7 bases aligning to TRBD1. The J segment lost 0 bases and the V segment lost 7 bases, leaving 6 bases of the junction unmatched. The length of the CDR3 is 15 residues. Germline V gene lookup returns CDR1 SEHNR and CDR2 FQNEAQ (reference sequence). The CDR3: CASTETGISGNTIYF. Written as DNA, the CDR3 is TGTGCCAGCACCGAGACAGGGATCTCTGGAAACACCATATATTTT.

The J gene is TRBJ1-2, the V gene TRBV19; maybe TRBD1 (5 bases). The CDR3 is 15 residues long. CDR1 and CDR2 (germline): LNHDA, SQIVND (reference sequence). V was pared by 1 base and J by 6 bases, with 15 bases between. The CDR3 sequence: CASSIAMTVRNGYTF. CDR3 sequence (DNA): TGTGCCAGTAGTATAGCGATGACAGTTCGAAATGGCTACACCTTC.

V and J are TRBV7-4 and TRBJ2-6, with TRBD2 identical over 8 bases. Trimming cost V 3 bases and J 2 bases; bases outside gene matches: 6. This CDR3 spans 17 amino acids. The germline gives CDR1 SGHVT, CDR2 SQSDAQ. CDR3 sequence (DNA): TGTGCCAGCAGCTTCCTAGCGGGTGACCCTGGGGCCAACGTCCTGACTTTC. It codes for CASSFLAGDPGANVLTF. The full variable domain, with the rest looked up from reference TRBV7-4 and TRBJ2-6, is GAGVSQSPRYKVAKRGRDVALRCDSISGHVTLYWYRQTLGQGSEVLTYSQSDAQRDKSGRPSGRFSAERPERSVSTLKIQRTEQGDSAVYLCASSFLAGDPGANVLTFGAGSRLTVL.

V gene TRBV9 combines with J gene TRBJ2-2; tentatively, D is TRBD1 (5 bases). The CDR3 is 14 residues long. Trimming removed 0 bases from V and 7 bases from J, with 10 bases in between. The germline gives CDR1 SGDLS, CDR2 YYNGEE. The CDR3 is CASSVAGRGGELFF. Here the CDR3 DNA reads TGTGCCAGCAGCGTAGCAGGGCGAGGCGGGGAGCTGTTTTTT.

The chain employs TRBV2 and TRBJ2-3, with D possibly being TRBD2 (5 bases). Trimming took 6 bases from V and 5 from J, leaving 21 bases between them. Germline V lookup: CDR1 SNHLY, CDR2 FYNNEI. The CDR3 extends over 16 amino acids. The CDR3 loop is CASSAWRSGVGDTQYF. CDR3 coding DNA: TGTGCCAGCAGCGCCTGGAGGTCCGGGGTGGGAGATACGCAGTATTTT.

This rearrangement joins TRBV2 to TRBJ2-7; 12 bases are shared with TRBD1. V lost 10 bases to trimming and J lost 5 bases; unmatched junction nucleotides: 24. Looked up from germline, CDR1 is SNHLY and CDR2 is FYNNEI. The CDR3 contains 19 residues. Here the CDR3 DNA reads TGTGCCACCTTCTTTCCGGGACAGGGGGCTAGCGGGAGAATCCACGAGCAGTACTTC. Residues: CATFFPGQGASGRIHEQYF.

This chain uses TRBV9 with TRBJ1-4; D gene unclear. Germline values: CDR1 SGDLS, CDR2 YYNGEE. The CDR3 has 15 amino acids. Trimming stripped 4 bases from V and 0 bases from J, with 10 bases between. Here the CDR3 DNA reads TGTGCCAGCAGCCCCCGGTCTGCAACTAATGAAAAACTGTTTTTT. Encoded protein: CASSPRSATNEKLFF.

The chain joins TRBV7-2 to TRBJ1-1; 7 nucleotides line up with TRBD1. This CDR3 comprises 15 residues. Looked up from germline, CDR1 is SGHTA and CDR2 is FQGNSA. The J segment lost 0 bases and the V segment lost 0 bases, leaving 1 base of the junction unmatched. The CDR3 coding sequence is TGTGCCAGCAGCTTAGCGGGACAGATGAACACTGAAGCTTTCTTT. It yields the protein CASSLAGQMNTEAFF.

The V and J genes are TRBV28 and TRBJ2-7, with 10 bases lining up with TRBD1. CDR1 MDHEN and CDR2 SYDVKM come from the germline V gene. V shed 3 bases, J shed 0 bases, and the junction held 8 bases outside the gene matches. The CDR3 loop spans 17 amino acids. The CDR3 DNA sequence: TGTGCCAGCAGTTTCGGGACAGGGGTCCTTAGCTCCTACGAGCAGTACTTC. This encodes CASSFGTGVLSSYEQYF.

The chain uses TRBV15 and TRBJ2-2, with unresolved D. The germline V and J ends were trimmed by 3 bases and 7 bases, with 12 bases remaining between them. The germline gives CDR1 LNHNV, CDR2 YYDKDF (reference sequence). The CDR3 is made up of 14 amino acids. CDR3 amino acids: CATSSGFSGGELFF. Written as DNA, the CDR3 is TGTGCCACCAGCAGCGGGTTTTCGGGCGGGGAGCTGTTTTTT. Variable domain in full (rest from reference TRBV15 and TRBJ2-2): DAMVIQNPRYQVTQFGKPVTLSCSQTLNHNVMYWYQQKSSQAPKLLFHYYDKDFNNEADTPDNFQSRRPNTSFCFLDIRSPGLGDTAMYLCATSSGFSGGELFFGEGSRLTVL.

The genes are TRBV27 and TRBJ2-3; 8 bases map to TRBD1. The V gene's germline CDR1 is MNHEY and CDR2 SMNVEV (reference sequence). V dropped 4 bases and J dropped 1; count of bases not matched to a gene: 7. The length of the CDR3 is 16 residues. The CDR3 loop reads CASSSLQTGGTDTQYF. The CDR3 region has the DNA TGTGCCAGCAGTTCACTCCAGACAGGGGGCACAGATACGCAGTATTTT.

The V gene is TRBV14, the J gene TRBJ2-3; 10 bases are shared with TRBD2. Germline CDR1 and CDR2: SGHDN and FVKESK. There are 16 residues in the CDR3. V was clipped by 11 bases and J by 4 bases; unmatched bases: 15. For the CDR3, the DNA is TGTGCCGGCCCCCGTCTAGCGGGAGTTTTCGCAGATACGCAGTATTTT. Its translation: CAGPRLAGVFADTQYF.

The chain uses TRBV28 and TRBJ2-5, with 7 bases fitting TRBD2. Near its end, the DNA agrees better with TRBJ2-7, so the J call may be wrong. CDR3 length: 16 amino acids. Germline V gives CDR1 MDHEN, CDR2 SYDVKM. This chain's CDR3 is CASSLVWSARGGEQYF. CDR3 sequence (DNA): TGTGCCAGCAGTTTAGTCTGGTCGGCCCGCGGGGGCGAGCAGTACTTC.

V and J are TRBV5-1 and TRBJ2-2, with a tentative D call TRBD2 (6 bases). This CDR3 has 16 amino acids. The V gene's germline CDR1 is SGHRS and CDR2 YFSETQ. The V end lost 4 bases, the J end lost 5 bases, and 18 bases lay between the germline ends. CDR3 sequence (DNA): TGCGCCAGCAGCCTGGCCTTAACGGGAGCTACCGGGGAGCTGTTTTTT. Residues: CASSLALTGATGELFF.

The chain is built from TRBV4-1 and TRBJ2-7; 12 nucleotides align to TRBD2. The CDR3 extends over 17 amino acids. Trimming took 4 bases from V and 5 from J; bases not matched to a gene: 12. CDR1 is MGHRA and CDR2 is YSYEKL in the germline V gene. CDR3 sequence: CASSLTTSGRMGDEQYF. The CDR3, as DNA: TGCGCCAGCAGCCTTACGACTAGCGGGAGAATGGGCGACGAGCAGTACTTC.

This chain links TRBV19 with TRBJ1-5; 8 positions match TRBD1. V dropped 6 bases and J dropped 1; count of bases not matched to a gene: 5. CDR1 LNHDA and CDR2 SQIVND come from the germline V gene (reference sequence). This CDR3 comprises 15 residues. The CDR3, as DNA: TGTGCCAGTAGGGGACAGGCGTTGAGCAATCAGCCCCAGCATTTT. Translating it yields CASRGQALSNQPQHF.